This TCR beta chain was found in a study of T cells expressing NK-cell markers. Background on the study: Sorted CD3+CD56-NKG2C+, CD3+CD56+NKG2C+ and CD3+CD56+NKG2C- T cells supplied the TCR beta repertoires. Findings and caveats of the study: Whether expanded NKG2C+ T cell clones recognized HCMV stayed uncertain.

TCR beta cDNA was made by 5'RACE template switching with UMIs. TCRdb reprocessed the 5' RACE reads and keeps a single row for each CDR3 protein, giving no DNA. This table lists 300,000 to 500,000 distinct CDR3 sequences. Comments on this clonotype: Its target is not known.

The germline V gene has CDR1 SGHRS and CDR2 YFSETQ. The CDR3 extends over 12 amino acids. Sequences were obtained from blood T cells: a sorted CD56 or NKG2C T cell subset, CD4+ or CD8+ T cells, or bulk PBMC T cells (not recorded which). The TCR was taken from a woman in her forties or fifties in good health. The rearrangement links TRBV5-1 to TRBJ2-5. This CDR3 is CASRVDLETQYF.